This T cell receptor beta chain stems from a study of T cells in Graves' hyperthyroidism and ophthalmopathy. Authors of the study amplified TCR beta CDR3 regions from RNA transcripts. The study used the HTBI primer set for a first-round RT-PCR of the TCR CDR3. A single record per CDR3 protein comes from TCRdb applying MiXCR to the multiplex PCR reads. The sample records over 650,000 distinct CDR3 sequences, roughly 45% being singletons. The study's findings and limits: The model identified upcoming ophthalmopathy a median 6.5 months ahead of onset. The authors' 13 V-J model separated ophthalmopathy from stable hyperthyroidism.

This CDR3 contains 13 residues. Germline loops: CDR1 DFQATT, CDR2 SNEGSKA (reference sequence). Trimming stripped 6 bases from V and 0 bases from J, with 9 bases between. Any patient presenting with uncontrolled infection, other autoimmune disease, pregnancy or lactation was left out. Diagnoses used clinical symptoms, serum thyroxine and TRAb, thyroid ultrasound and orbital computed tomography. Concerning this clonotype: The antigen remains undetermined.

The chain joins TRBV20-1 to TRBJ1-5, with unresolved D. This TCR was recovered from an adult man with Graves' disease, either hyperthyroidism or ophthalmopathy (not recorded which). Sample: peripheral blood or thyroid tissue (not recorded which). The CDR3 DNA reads TGCAGTGCCCAACAGTATAGCAATCAGCCCCAGCATTTT. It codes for CSAQQYSNQPQHF.